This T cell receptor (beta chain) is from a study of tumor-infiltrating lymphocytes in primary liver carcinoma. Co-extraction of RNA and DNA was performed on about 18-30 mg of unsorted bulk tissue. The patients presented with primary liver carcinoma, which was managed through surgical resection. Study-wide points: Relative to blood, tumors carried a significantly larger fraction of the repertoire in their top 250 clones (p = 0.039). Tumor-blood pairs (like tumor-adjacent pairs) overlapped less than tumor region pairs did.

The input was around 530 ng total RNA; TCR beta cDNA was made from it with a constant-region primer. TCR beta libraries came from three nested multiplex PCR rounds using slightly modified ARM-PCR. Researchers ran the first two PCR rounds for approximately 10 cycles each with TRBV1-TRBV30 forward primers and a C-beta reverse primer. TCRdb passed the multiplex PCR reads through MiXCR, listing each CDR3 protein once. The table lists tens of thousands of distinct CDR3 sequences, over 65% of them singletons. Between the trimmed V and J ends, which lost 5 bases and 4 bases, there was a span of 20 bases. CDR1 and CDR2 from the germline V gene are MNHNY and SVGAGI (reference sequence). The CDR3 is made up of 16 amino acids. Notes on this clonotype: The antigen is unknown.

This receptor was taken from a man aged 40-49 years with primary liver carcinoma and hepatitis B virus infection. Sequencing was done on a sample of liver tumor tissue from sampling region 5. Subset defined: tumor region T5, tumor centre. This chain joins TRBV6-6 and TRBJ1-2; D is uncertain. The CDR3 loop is CASSHESSQAGYGYTF. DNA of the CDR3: TGTGCCAGCAGTCATGAGAGTAGCCAGGCGGGCTATGGCTACACCTTC.